The source of this T cell receptor (beta chain) is a study of T cells after yellow fever vaccination. V shed 7 bases, J shed 0 bases, and the junction held 5 bases outside the gene matches. Germline loops: CDR1 DFQATT, CDR2 SNEGSKA (reference sequence). This CDR3 has 14 residues. TCRdb reprocessed the 5' RACE reads via MiXCR and lists one record per CDR3 protein. This table has under 300,000 distinct CDR3 sequences, 6% to 7.5% appearing once. Comment on this clonotype: Its antigen is not known.

Whole-study findings and limits: FACS-sorted repertoires might harbor abundant contaminating clonotypes from the bulk population. Some clonotypes, a small share, were shared between CD4 and CD8 compartments. The secondary response peaked faster, at day 5 versus 15, but was weaker. Detected again after the booster were most primary-vaccination clones, at nearly 97% CD4 and 88% CD8.

Sequencing was performed on CD4+ T cells sorted from PBMCs, taken 15 days after the yellow fever booster vaccination. The TCR sequence derives from a man aged 30 to 45 who received the YFV17D yellow fever vaccine. The genes are TRBV20-1 and TRBJ2-3, with 9 bases matching TRBD2. CDR3 bases: TGCAGTGTAATAGCGGGGGCTAGCACAGATACGCAGTATTTT. Translated, it gives CSVIAGASTDTQYF.